The clone carrying this TCR beta chain has a handful of counts. The V gene end was trimmed by 2 bases and the J gene end by 5 bases; junction bases not matched to a gene: 6. This CDR3 region has 15 residues. Germline lookup yields CDR1 MNHEY and CDR2 SMNVEV (reference sequence). These data come from a study of cytomegalovirus exposure and HLA in healthy donors. This PCR relied on a set of 60 Vbeta primers and 13 Jbeta primers. Profiled with immunoSEQ multiplex PCR; TCRdb holds only in-frame clones, not every one. The sample holds 95,000 to 150,000 clones, roughly 81% seen once. This chain connects TRBV27 to TRBJ2-7; TRBD1 agrees at 10 bases. The sequence derives from a woman in her 30s in good health and CMV-seronegative. The sample taken for sequencing was PBMCs. The DNA for the CDR3 is TGTGCCAGCAGTTTAGTCAGGGACAGGGGCCACGAGCAGTACTTC. Translated, it gives CASSLVRDRGHEQYF.